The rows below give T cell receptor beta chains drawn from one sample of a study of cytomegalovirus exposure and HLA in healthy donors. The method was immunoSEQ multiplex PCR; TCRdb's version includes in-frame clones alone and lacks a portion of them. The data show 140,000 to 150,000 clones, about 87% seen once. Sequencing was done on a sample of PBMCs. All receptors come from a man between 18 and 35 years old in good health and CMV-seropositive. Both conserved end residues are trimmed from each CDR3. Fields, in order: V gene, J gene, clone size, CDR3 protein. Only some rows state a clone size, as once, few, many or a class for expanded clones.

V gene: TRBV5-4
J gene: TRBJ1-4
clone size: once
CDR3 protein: ASSSSSFGEKLF

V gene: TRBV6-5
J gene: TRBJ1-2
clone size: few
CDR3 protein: ASSLGQGGYT

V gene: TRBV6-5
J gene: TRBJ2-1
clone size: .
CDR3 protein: ASSPDRSSYNEQF

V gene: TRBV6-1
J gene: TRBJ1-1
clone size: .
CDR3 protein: ASSERGQGRAF

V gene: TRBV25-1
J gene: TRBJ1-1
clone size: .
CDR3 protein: ASKRQGNTEAF

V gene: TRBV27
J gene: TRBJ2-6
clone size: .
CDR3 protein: ASSEQGAEGANVLT

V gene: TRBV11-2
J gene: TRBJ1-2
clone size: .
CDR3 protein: ASSLDMGSGQGDDYGYT

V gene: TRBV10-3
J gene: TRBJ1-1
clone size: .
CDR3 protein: AISDRGKNTEAF

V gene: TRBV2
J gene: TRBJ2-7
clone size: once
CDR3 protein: ASRQTSVTYEQY

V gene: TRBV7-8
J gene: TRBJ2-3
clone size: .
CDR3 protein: ASSLATSGPSTDTQY

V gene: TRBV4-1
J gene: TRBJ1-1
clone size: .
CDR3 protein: ASSLLGGNTEAF

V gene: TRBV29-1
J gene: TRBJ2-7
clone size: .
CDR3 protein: SVEVSDRPYEQY

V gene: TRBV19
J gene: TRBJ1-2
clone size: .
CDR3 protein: ASVPGQGPNYGYT